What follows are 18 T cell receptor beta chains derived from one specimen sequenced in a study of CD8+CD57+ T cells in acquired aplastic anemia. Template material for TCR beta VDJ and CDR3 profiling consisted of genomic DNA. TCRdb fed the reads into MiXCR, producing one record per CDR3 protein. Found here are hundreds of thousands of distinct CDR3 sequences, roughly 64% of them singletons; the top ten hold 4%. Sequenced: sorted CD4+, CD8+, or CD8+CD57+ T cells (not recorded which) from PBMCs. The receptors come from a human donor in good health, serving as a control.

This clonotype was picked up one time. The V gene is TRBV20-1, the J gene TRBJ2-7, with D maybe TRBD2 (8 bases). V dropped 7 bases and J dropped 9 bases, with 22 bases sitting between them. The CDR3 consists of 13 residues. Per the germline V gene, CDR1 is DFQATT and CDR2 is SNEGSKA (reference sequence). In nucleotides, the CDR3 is TGCAGTGTTGCTGGCGGGGGGACAGATAGGCAGTACTTC. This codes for CSVAGGGTDRQYF.

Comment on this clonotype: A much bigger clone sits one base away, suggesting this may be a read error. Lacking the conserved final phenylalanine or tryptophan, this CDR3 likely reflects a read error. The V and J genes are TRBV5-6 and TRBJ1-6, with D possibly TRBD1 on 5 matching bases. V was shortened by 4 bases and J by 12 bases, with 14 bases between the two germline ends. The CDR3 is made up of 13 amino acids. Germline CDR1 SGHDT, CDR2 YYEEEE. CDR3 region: CASSLDIEEPLHL. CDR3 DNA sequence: TGTGCCAGCAGCCTGGACATTGAGGAACCCCTCCACCTT.

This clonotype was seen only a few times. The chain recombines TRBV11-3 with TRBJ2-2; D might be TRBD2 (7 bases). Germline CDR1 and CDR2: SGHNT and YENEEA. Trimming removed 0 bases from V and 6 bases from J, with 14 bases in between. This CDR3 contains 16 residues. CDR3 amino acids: CASSLEAGAGAGELFF. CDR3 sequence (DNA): TGTGCCAGCAGCTTAGAGGCGGGGGCAGGGGCCGGGGAGCTGTTTTTT.

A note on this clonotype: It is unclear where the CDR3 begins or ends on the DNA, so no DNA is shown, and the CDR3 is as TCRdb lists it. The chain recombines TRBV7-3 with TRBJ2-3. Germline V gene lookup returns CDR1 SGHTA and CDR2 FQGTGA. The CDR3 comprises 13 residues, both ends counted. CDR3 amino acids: CASSLFEGTQYFF.

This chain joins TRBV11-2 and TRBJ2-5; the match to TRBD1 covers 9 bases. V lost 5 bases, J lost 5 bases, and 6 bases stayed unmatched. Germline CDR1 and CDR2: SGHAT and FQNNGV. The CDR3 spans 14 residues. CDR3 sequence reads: CASSPTGGKETQYF. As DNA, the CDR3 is TGTGCCAGCAGCCCGACAGGGGGGAAGGAGACCCAGTACTTC.

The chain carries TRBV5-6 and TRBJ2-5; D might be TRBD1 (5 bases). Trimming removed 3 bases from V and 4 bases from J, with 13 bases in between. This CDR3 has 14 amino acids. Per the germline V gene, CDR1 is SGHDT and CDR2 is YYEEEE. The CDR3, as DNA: TGTGCCAGCAGCTCGACGGGCCAGGGAGAGACCCAGTACTTC. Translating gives CASSSTGQGETQYF.

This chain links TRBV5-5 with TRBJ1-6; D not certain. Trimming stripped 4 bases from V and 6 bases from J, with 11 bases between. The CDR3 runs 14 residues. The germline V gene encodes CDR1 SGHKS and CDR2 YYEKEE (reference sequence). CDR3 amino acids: CASSVSSGNSPLHF. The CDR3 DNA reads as TGTGCCAGCAGCGTCTCATCCGGTAATTCACCCCTCCACTTT.

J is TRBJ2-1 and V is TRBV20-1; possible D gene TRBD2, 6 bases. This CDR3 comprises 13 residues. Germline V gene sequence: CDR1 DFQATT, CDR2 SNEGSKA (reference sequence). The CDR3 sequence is CSVGGSSHTEQFF. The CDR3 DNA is TGCAGCGTTGGGGGGAGTTCCCATACTGAGCAGTTCTTC.

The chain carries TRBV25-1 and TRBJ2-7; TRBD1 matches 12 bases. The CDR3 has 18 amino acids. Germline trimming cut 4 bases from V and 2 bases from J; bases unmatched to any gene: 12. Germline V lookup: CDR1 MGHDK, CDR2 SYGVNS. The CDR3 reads CASSAGTGGAGGAYEQYF. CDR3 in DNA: TGTGCCAGCAGTGCCGGGACAGGGGGCGCGGGGGGGGCCTACGAGCAGTACTTC.

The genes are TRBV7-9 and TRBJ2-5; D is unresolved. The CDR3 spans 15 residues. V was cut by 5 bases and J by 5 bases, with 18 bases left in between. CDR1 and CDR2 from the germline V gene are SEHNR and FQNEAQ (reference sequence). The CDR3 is CASSAMTHEEETQYF. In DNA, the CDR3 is TGTGCCAGCAGCGCTATGACCCACGAGGAGGAGACCCAGTACTTC.

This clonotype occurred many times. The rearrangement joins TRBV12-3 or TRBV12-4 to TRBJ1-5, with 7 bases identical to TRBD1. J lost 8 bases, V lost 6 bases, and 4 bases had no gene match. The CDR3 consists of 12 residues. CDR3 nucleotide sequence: TGTGCCAGCAGGACAGGGTTAGAGCCCCAGCATTTT. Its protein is CASRTGLEPQHF.

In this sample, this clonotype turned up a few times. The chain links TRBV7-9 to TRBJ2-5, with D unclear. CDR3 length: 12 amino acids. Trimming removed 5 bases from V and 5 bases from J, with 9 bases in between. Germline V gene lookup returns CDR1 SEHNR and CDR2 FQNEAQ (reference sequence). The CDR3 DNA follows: TGTGCCAGCAGCAACACATTGGAGACCCAGTACTTC. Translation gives CASSNTLETQYF. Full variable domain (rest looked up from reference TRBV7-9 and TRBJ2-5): DTGVSQNPRHKITKRGQNVTFRCDPISEHNRLYWYRQTLGQGPEFLTYFQNEAQLEKSRLLSDRFSAERPKGSFSTLEIQRTEQGDSAMYLCASSNTLETQYFGPGTRLLVL.

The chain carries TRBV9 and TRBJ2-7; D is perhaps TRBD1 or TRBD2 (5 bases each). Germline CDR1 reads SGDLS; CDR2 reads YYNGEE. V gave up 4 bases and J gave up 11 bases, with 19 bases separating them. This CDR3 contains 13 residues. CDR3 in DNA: TGTGCCAGCAGCCCCCCGGGGCCCTACAAGGAGTACTTC. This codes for CASSPPGPYKEYF.

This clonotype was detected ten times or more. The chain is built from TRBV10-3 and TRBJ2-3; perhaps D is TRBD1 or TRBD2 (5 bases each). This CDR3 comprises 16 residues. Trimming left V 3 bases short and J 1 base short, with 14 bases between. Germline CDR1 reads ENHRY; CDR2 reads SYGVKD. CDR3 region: CAISERAGSGTDTQYF. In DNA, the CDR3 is TGTGCCATCAGTGAAAGGGCAGGGAGTGGCACAGATACGCAGTATTTT.

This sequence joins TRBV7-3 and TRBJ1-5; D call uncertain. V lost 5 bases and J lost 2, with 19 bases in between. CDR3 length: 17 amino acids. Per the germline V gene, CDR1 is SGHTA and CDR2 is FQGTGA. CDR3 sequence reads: CASSPGIAVRGNQPQHF. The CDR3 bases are TGTGCCAGCAGCCCTGGCATTGCGGTGCGGGGCAATCAGCCCCAGCATTTT.

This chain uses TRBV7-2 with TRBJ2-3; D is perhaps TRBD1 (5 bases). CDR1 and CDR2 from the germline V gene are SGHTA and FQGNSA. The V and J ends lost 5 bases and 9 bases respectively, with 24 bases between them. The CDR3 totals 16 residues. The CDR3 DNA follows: TGTGCCAGCAGCGACGGTGCGGACAACAGCACTGACACGCAGTATTTT. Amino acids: CASSDGADNSTDTQYF.

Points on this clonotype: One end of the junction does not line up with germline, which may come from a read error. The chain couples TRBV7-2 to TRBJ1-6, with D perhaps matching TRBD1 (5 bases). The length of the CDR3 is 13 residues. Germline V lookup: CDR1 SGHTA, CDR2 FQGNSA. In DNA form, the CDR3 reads TGTGCCAGCAGCTCAGACAGTAGTTCACCCCGCCACTTT. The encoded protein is CASSSDSSSPRHF.

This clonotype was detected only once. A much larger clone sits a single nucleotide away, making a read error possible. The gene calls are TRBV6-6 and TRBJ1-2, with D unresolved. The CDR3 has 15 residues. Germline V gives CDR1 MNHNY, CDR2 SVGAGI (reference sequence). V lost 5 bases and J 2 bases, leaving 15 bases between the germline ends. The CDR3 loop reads CASSVQFQRNYGYTF. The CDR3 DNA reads TGTGCCAGCAGTGTCCAGTTCCAACGGAACTATGGCTACACCTTC.